Listed below are T cell receptor beta chains from one sample, sequenced in a study of OX40 agonist ivuxolimab in advanced cancers. Profiled with immunoSEQ multiplex PCR; TCRdb holds only in-frame clones, not every one. The sample carries about 95,000 clones, roughly 87% recorded once. The source material was CD4+ or CD8+ T cells sorted from blood, sampled in a trial of the OX40 agonist ivuxolimab. Every receptor here comes from an adult with an advanced solid tumor such as melanoma, head and neck, liver or kidney cancer. Both conserved end residues are part of each CDR3. A D gene is named only where the DNA matches it firmly. Some rows have no size entry. The others give once, few or many, or a class for an expanded clone.

J gene,D gene,V gene,clone size,CDR3 DNA,CDR3 protein
TRBJ1-1,TRBD1,TRBV6-5,.,TGTGCCAGCAGCGGACAGGGATTGGTGACTGAAGCTTTCTTT,CASSGQGLVTEAFF
TRBJ2-5,.,TRBV5-4,.,TGTGCCAGCAGCTCCGAGTCGTTAGGAGAGACCCAGTACTTC,CASSSESLGETQYF
TRBJ2-1,TRBD2,TRBV7-9,.,TGTGCCAGCAGCCTGACTAGCGGGGGGGCACGTGAGCAGTTCTTC,CASSLTSGGAREQFF
TRBJ2-2,.,TRBV7-2,.,TGTGCCAGCAGCTCCTTCGGGGGTTCGAACACCGGGGAGCTGTTTTTT,CASSSFGGSNTGELFF
TRBJ1-3,.,TRBV27,.,TGTGCCAGCAGTTTACACCTTGGAAACACCATATATTTT,CASSLHLGNTIYF
TRBJ2-1,TRBD1,TRBV11-2,once,TGTGCCAGCAGCCGGGGACAGGGGGTCAATGAGCAGTTCTTC,CASSRGQGVNEQFF
TRBJ2-7,TRBD1,TRBV10-3,.,TGTGCCATCAGTGAGTCGTTAGTAGGGACAGGGGCCTACGAGCAGTACTTC,CAISESLVGTGAYEQYF
TRBJ1-2,.,TRBV5-8,.,TGTGCCAGCAGTCGGGGTTATGGCTACACCTTC,CASSRGYGYTF
TRBJ2-7,TRBD1,TRBV19,few,TGTGCCAGTAGCGGACAGGGACACTACGAGCAGTACTTC,CASSGQGHYEQYF
TRBJ2-2,.,TRBV18,medium-sized,TGTGCCAGCTCACCTGGACAGAACACCGGGGAGCTGTTTTTT,CASSPGQNTGELFF
TRBJ2-1,.,TRBV7-3,.,TGTGCCAGCAGCCCGGGTCCACCGCCCTCCTACAATGAGCAGTTCTTC,CASSPGPPPSYNEQFF
TRBJ2-6,.,TRBV2,.,TGTGCCAGCAGCGCTCAAGTCTTTTCTGGGGCCAACGTCCTGACTTTC,CASSAQVFSGANVLTF
TRBJ2-7,.,TRBV19,.,TGTGCCAGTAGTTCTTGGCGAAAGTCTTTACCGAGCTCCTACGAGCAGTACTTC,CASSSWRKSLPSSYEQYF
TRBJ2-7,.,TRBV6-5,.,TGTGCCAGCAGTTACTCGATCGGAACCTACGAGCAGTACTTC,CASSYSIGTYEQYF
TRBJ1-1,.,TRBV19,.,TGTGCCAGTAGTATATCGGCAGGTCACGGTAGCACTGAAGCTTTCTTT,CASSISAGHGSTEAFF
TRBJ2-1,TRBD1,TRBV19,.,TGTGCCAGTAGTACAGACAGGGGACCCGGGCACAATGAGCAGTTCTTC,CASSTDRGPGHNEQFF